This T cell receptor beta chain originates from a study of blood T cell repertoires in COVID-19. As for the study in general: Acute and convalescent COVID-19 specimens originated in the United States, Italy and Spain. Sample material is recorded as cDNA or gDNA derived from T cells, B-cell-depleted T cells, or PBMCs.

The CDR3 extends over 14 amino acids. From germline, CDR1 is SGHAT and CDR2 FQNNGV. The V gene end was trimmed by 4 bases and the J gene end by 1 base; junction bases not matched to a gene: 0. Per the original methods: Scientists estimated how many nucleated cells there were by amplifying reference gene primers. Libraries were prepared by immunoSEQ multiplex PCR; TCRdb keeps only in-frame clonotypes and omits some of them. V and J calls and clone size are given by that table; D and trimming were obtained from the DNA. The repertoire holds under 150,000 clones, over 70% seen once, with around 1.5% in the top ten.

The V gene is TRBV11-2, the J gene TRBJ2-2, with 7 bases fitting TRBD1. Sequencing input: peripheral blood. This TCR was recovered from a man in his forties or fifties with acute or convalescent COVID-19. This CDR3 is CASSWTGNTGELFF. CDR3 nucleotide sequence: TGTGCCAGCAGCTGGACAGGGAACACCGGGGAGCTGTTTTTT.